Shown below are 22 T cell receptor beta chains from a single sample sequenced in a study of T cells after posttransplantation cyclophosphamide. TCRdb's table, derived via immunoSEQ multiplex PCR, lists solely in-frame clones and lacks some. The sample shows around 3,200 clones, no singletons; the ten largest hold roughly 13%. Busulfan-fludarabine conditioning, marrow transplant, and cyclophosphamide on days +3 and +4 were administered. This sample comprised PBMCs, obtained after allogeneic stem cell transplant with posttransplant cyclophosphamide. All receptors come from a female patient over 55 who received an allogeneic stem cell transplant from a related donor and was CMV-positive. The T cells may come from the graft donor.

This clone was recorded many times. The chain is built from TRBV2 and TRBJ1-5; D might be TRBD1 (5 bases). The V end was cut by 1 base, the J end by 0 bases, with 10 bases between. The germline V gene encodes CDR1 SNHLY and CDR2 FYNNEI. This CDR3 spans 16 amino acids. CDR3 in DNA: TGTGCCAGCAGTGAAGGTAGGACACTTAGCAATCAGCCCCAGCATTTT. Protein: CASSEGRTLSNQPQHF.

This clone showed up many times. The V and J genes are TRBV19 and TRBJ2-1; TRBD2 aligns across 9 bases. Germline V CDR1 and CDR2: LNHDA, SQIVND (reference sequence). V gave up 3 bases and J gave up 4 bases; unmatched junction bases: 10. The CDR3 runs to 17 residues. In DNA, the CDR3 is TGTGCCAGTAGTATCGGAGCTAGCGGGATTAAATACAATGAGCAGTTCTTC. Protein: CASSIGASGIKYNEQFF.

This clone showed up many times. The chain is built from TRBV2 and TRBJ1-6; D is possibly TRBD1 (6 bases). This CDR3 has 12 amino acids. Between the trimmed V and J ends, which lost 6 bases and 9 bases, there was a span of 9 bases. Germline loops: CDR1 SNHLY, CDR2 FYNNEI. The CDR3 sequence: CASRVQGSPLHF. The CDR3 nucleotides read TGTGCCAGCAGAGTACAGGGTTCACCCCTCCACTTT. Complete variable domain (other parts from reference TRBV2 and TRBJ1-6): EPEVTQTPSHQVTQMGQEVILRCVPISNHLYFYWYRQILGQKVEFLVSFYNNEISEKSEIFDDQFSVERPDGSNFTLKIRSTKLEDSAMYFCASRVQGSPLHFGNGTRLTVT.

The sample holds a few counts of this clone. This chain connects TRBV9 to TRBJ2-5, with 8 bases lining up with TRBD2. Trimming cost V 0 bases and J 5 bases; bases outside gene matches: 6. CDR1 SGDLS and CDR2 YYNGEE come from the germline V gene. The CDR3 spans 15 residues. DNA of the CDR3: TGTGCCAGCAGCGTAGCGGGGGGGCTTAAGGAGACCCAGTACTTC. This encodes CASSVAGGLKETQYF.

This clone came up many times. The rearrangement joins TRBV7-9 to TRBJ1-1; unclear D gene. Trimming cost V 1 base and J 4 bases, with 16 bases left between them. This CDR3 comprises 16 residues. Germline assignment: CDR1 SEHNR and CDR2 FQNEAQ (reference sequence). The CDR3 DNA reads TGTGCCAGCAGCTTAGGCGTTTCAAATCTCGCCACTGAAGCTTTCTTT. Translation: CASSLGVSNLATEAFF.

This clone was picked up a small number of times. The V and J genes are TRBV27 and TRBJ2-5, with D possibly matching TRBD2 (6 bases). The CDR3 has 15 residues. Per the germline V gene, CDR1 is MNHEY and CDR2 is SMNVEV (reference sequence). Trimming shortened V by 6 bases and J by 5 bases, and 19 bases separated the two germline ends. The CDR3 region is CASRKGKRDLETQYF. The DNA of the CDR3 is TGTGCCAGCAGGAAGGGTAAACGGGACTTGGAGACCCAGTACTTC.

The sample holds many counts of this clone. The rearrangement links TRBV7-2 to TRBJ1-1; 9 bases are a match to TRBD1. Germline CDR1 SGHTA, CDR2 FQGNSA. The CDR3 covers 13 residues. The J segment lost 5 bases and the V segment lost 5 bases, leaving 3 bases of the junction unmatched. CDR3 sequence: CASSRGQGTEAFF. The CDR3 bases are TGTGCCAGCAGCCGGGGACAGGGAACTGAAGCTTTCTTT.

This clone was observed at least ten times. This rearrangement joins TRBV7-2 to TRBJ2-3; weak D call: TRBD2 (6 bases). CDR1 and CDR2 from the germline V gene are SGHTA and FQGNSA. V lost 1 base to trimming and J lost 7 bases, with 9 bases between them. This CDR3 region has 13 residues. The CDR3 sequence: CASSLVGGNTQYF. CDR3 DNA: TGTGCCAGCAGCTTAGTGGGGGGAAATACGCAGTATTTT.

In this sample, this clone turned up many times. As DNA, the CDR3 is TGTGCCACCAGTGAACGGGGACAGGGGGCGGGTGGCTACACCTTC. Protein product: CATSERGQGAGGYTF. The V gene is TRBV24-1, the J gene TRBJ1-2, with TRBD1 identical over 12 bases. Germline V CDR1 and CDR2: KGHDR, SFDVKD. The CDR3 has 15 amino acids. After removal of 4 bases from V and 7 bases from J, the junction contained 6 bases not matched to a gene.

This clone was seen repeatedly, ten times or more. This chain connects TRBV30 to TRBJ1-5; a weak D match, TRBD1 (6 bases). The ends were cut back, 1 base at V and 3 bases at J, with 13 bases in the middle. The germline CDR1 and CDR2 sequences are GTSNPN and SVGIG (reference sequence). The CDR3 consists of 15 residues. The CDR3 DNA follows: TGTGCCTGGAGTGGGTTAGGGGGAAACAATCAGCCCCAGCATTTT. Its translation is CAWSGLGGNNQPQHF.

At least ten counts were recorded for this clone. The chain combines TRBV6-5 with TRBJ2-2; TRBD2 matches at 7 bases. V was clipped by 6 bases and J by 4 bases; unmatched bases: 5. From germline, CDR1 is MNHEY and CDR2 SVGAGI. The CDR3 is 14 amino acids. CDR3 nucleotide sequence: TGTGCCAGCAGCCGTCCGGGGGGCACCGGGGAGCTGTTTTTT. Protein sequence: CASSRPGGTGELFF.

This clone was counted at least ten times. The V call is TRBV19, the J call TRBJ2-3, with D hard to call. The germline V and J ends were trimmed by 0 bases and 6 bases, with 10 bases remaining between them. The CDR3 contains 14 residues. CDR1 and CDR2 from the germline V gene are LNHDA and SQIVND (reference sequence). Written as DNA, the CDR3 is TGTGCCAGTAGTATAGAGGCCCGCCCGGATACGCAGTATTTT. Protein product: CASSIEARPDTQYF.

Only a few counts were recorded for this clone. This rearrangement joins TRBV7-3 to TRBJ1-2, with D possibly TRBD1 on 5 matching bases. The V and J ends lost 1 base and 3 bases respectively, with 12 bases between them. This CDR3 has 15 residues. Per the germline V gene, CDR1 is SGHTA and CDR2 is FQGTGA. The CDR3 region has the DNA TGTGCCAGCAGCTTAATCCCGGGGGGGGACTATGGCTACACCTTC. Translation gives CASSLIPGGDYGYTF.

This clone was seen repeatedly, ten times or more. CDR3 amino acids: CASRQTSGGYEQYF. The DNA of the CDR3 is TGTGCCAGCAGGCAGACTAGCGGGGGGTACGAGCAGTACTTC. V usage is TRBV2 and J usage is TRBJ2-7, with TRBD2 matching over 13 bases. V shed 6 bases, J shed 4 bases, and the junction held 3 bases outside the gene matches. CDR3 length: 14 amino acids. Germline lookup yields CDR1 SNHLY and CDR2 FYNNEI.

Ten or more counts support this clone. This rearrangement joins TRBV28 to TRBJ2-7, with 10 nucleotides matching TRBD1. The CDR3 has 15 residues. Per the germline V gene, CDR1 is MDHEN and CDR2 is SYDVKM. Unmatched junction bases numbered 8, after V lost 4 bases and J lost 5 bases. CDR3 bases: TGTGCCAGCAGTTCCTCCGGGACAGGGGTCCACGAGCAGTACTTC. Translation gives CASSSSGTGVHEQYF.

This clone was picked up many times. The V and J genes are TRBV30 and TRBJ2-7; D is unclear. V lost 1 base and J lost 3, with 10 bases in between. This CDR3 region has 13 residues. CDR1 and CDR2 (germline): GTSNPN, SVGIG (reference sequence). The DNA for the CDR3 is TGTGCCTGGAGTGGGCGGCCAAACTACGAGCAGTACTTC. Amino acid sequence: CAWSGRPNYEQYF.

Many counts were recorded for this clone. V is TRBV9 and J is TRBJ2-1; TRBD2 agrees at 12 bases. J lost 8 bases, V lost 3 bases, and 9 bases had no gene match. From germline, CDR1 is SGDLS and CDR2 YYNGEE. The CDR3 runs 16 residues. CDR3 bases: TGTGCCAGCAGCGGTGGATCTAGCGGGGGGGCCGATGAGCAGTTCTTC. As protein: CASSGGSSGGADEQFF.

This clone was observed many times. The CDR3 reads CASSSPLQGQFF. CDR3 DNA sequence: TGTGCCAGCAGTTCCCCTCTCCAGGGGCAGTTCTTC. The chain joins TRBV28 to TRBJ2-1; D might be TRBD1 (5 bases). V gave up 4 bases and J gave up 12 bases, with 13 bases separating them. This CDR3 is 12 amino acids long. Germline V gene data show CDR1 as MDHEN and CDR2 as SYDVKM. Together with reference TRBV28 and TRBJ2-1, the CDR3 gives the full variable domain: DVKVTQSSRYLVKRTGEKVFLECVQDMDHENMFWYRQDPGLGLRLIYFSYDVKMKEKGDIPEGYSVSREKKERFSLILESASTNQTSMYLCASSSPLQGQFFGPGTRLTVL.

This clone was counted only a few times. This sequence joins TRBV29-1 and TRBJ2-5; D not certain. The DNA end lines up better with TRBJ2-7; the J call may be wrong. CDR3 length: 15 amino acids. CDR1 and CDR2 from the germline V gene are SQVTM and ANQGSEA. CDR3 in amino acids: CSVRFSTSYTYEQYF. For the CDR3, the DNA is TGCAGCGTTAGGTTTTCGACTTCTTATACTTACGAGCAGTACTTC.

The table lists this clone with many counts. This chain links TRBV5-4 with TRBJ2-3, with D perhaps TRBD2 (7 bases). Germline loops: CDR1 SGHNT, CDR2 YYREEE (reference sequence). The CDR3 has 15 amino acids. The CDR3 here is CATQGRGPSTDTQYF. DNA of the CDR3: TGTGCTACCCAGGGGAGGGGCCCTAGCACAGATACGCAGTATTTT. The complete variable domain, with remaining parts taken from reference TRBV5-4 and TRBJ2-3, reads ETGVTQSPTHLIKTRGQQVTLRCSSQSGHNTVSWYQQALGQGPQFIFQYYREEENGRGNFPPRFSGLQFPNYSSELNVNALELDDSALYLCATQGRGPSTDTQYFGPGTRLTVL.

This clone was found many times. The CDR3 DNA follows: TGCGCCAGCAGCAGCAGGACTAGCGGGAGAGATACGCAGTATTTT. This sequence encodes CASSSRTSGRDTQYF. V usage is TRBV5-1 and J usage is TRBJ2-3; the match to TRBD2 covers 13 bases. V was clipped by 4 bases and J by 5 bases; unmatched bases: 4. The CDR3 is 15 amino acids. Germline CDR1 and CDR2: SGHRS and YFSETQ.

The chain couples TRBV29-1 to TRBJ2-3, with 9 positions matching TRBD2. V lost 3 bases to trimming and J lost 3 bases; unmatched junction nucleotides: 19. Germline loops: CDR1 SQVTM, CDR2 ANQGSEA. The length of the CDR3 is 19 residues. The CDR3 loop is CSVDPAAGGQRLLTDTQYF. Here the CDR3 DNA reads TGCAGCGTTGACCCTGCCGCGGGGGGGCAACGGCTCCTAACAGATACGCAGTATTTT.